This note documents a single T cell receptor beta chain sequence. The sample comes from a study of control samples from healthy donors and cancer patients. Libraries were prepared by immunoSEQ multiplex PCR; TCRdb keeps only in-frame clonotypes and omits some of them. Of some 150,000 clones listed, roughly 94% were seen once; the top ten hold 12% to 15%. The sequenced sample consisted of PBMCs. This TCR derives from a man aged 55-75 years with colorectal cancer.

The CDR3 DNA reads TGTGCCTCCTCCCAAGGCATTTCAGGAAACACCATATATTTT. This gives the protein CASSQGISGNTIYF. The chain joins TRBV30 to TRBJ1-3; D is ambiguous. Trimming removed 7 bases at V and 4 bases at J, with 17 bases between. The CDR3 has 14 residues. CDR1 and CDR2 from the germline V gene are GTSNPN and SVGIG (reference sequence).